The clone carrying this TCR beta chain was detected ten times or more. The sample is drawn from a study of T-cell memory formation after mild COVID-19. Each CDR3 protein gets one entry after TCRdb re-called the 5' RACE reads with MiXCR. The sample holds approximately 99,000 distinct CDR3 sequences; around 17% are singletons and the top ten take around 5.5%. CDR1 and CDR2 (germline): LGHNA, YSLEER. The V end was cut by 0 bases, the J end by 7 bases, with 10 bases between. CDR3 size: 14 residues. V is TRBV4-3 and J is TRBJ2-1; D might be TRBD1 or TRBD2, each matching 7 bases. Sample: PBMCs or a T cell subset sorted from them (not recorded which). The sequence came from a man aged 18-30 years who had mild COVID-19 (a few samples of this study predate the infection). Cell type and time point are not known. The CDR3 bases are TGCGCCAGCAGCCAAGACAGGGGGGGGAATGAGCAGTTCTTC. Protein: CASSQDRGGNEQFF.